Sequencing of this TCR beta chain was carried out in a study of shared clonotypes between healthy human individuals (dated by TCRdb to 2018 to 2021). Describing the broader study: The cohort comprised two women and three men aged 18 to 49 years. To increase sequencing depth and limit assay-specific biases, different laboratories used diverse techniques to prepare libraries and sequence TCR repertoires. To estimate repertoire size and how much clonotype sharing occurs between individuals, the study deeply sequenced the blood TCR repertoires of roughly 5 healthy adults. Leukapheresis yielded between about 0.94 and 8.9 billion PBMCs per donor. For each donor, CD4 naive and CD4 memory were each given three plates, CD8 naive was given two plates, and CD8 memory was given one plate. On the study overall, not on this receptor specifically: Rarefaction of sorted-subset datasets indicated incomplete sequencing despite the large sequencing depth. The small number of donors limited the genetic and exposure-history diversity represented. Based on pairwise subsampling, the degree of clonotype sharing among donors was expected to be affected by sequencing depth. Clonotypes shared by all four sorted-subset donors showed higher generation probabilities than non-shared clonotypes. Sampling was restricted to blood, and TCR repertoires in tissue are likely to differ from TCR repertoires in blood. Sharing across a handful of donors was observed for 4.5% to 6.5% of naive CD4, under 4% of naive CD8, roughly 2.4% of memory CD4, and roughly 0.4% of memory CD8 clonotypes. Estimated clonotype richness was generally larger for naive than for memory subsets.

As encoded in the germline V gene, CDR1 is SGHVS while CDR2 is FQNEAQ. Deletion took 7 bases off V and 2 bases off J, with a span of 15 bases between the germline ends. The CDR3 has 14 amino acids, counting the end cysteine and phenylalanine. The DNA shown is the 42-base CDR3, in frame from base 1. Healthy HIV-negative adults with no recently reported acute infections or vaccinations were included as donors. Only Caucasian adults living in Nashville, Tennessee, USA were represented among the donors. Magnetic negative selection was used to enrich CD4+ T cells, after which naive cells were positively selected on CD45RA and the negative fraction became the memory subset. Blood was collected by leukapheresis, and PBMCs were isolated by Ficoll-Histopaque density gradient centrifugation and then cryopreserved in liquid nitrogen vapor phase. Analytical flow cytometry was used to check the purity and quantity of every magnetically sorted T cell population. From each sorted fraction, genomic DNA was isolated and quantified by UV absorbance on a Nanodrop 2000c.

Details on this clone: It lacks a known antigen. Within one base of it there is no much larger clone, and no base qualities were kept.

Using the deep immunoSEQ assay, multiplex PCR amplified TCR CDR3 regions from genomic DNA. Extracted genomic DNA from each cell subset was spread evenly across all wells of several immunoSEQ 96-well plates, with each plate serving as a replicate. For sorted subsets, roughly 190 ng of genomic DNA, equivalent to 25,000 to 35,000 T cell genomes, went into each replicate PCR. Purified libraries were quantified with a Qubit 3.0 fluorometer, sized on a Bioanalyzer 2100, and re-quantified with the KAPA Library Quantification kit. Every immunoSEQ 96-well plate was sequenced on a dedicated single-read 150-cycle Illumina NextSeq 550 flow cell. In the source study's methods: Because the immunoSEQ output held only junctional sequences and lacked quality scores, the filtering could not match the filtering applied to full-length reads. To assign V/J genes and CDR3, sequences were annotated using PyIR, a Python wrapper for IgBLAST v1.9, with IMGT germline references. Reads with weak V/J assignments (E-value above 1e-6), missing CDR3, stop codons, out-of-frame junctions, or ambiguous translated residues were removed. V3J clonotypes were defined by identical inferred V gene, J gene, and CDR3 amino acid sequence. To compute the percentage overlap between repertoires, the number of shared unique clonotypes was divided by the size of the smaller repertoire. Three approaches were used to assess repertoire richness: RTK rarefaction, the Chao1 estimator, and Recon v2.1 estimates of unobserved clonotypes. OLGA was used to compute generation probabilities for all TCRbeta clonotypes that the gDNA method yielded from a handful of donors. The immuneACCESS repertoire file appears here via TCRdb, limited to in-frame rearrangements. These files lack a portion of the clones; in checked studies, under half of the deficit traces to unresolved V genes, and the cause of the others is not known. The DNA gave D and trimming, while V, J and clone size come from that table. Recorded for this sample are 1.4 million or so clones; about 98.5% of them occurred a single time. Approximately 0.4% of the sample belongs to the ten largest clones.

In this chain, TRBV7-8 is recombined with TRBJ2-7; the D gene is possibly TRBD1, with 6 bases matching. This TCR derives from a man aged 25 to 45 in good health. Specimen: naive CD4+ T cells sorted from blood. Read against the paper, the sample's cell subset or site label means: CD45RA+ positively selected. The CDR3 sequence is CASNRPGVPYEQYF. Read as DNA, the sequence is TGTGCCAGCAACCGCCCAGGGGTCCCCTACGAGCAGTACTTC.